Below, 7 T cell receptor beta chains from the same sample are listed, as sequenced in a study of T cell repertoires and HLA-DP antigens. Antigen specificity for these receptors is unknown. Sequencing used immunoSEQ multiplex PCR; TCRdb keeps in-frame clones, though not all of them. The sample lists more than 90,000 clones; 80% to 95% were seen once. The sequenced sample was CD4+ T cells from PBMCs. Source of these receptors: a woman under 30 in good health and CMV-seronegative.

The rearrangement joins TRBV28 to TRBJ2-1, with D possibly matching TRBD1 (5 bases). Trimming removed 3 bases from V and 4 bases from J, with 7 bases in between. Germline assignment: CDR1 MDHEN and CDR2 SYDVKM. This CDR3 is 13 amino acids long. The DNA of the CDR3 is TGTGCCAGCAGTTTCGACAGTTACAATGAGCAGTTCTTC. Its protein is CASSFDSYNEQFF. Together with reference TRBV28 and TRBJ2-1, the CDR3 gives the full variable domain: DVKVTQSSRYLVKRTGEKVFLECVQDMDHENMFWYRQDPGLGLRLIYFSYDVKMKEKGDIPEGYSVSREKKERFSLILESASTNQTSMYLCASSFDSYNEQFFGPGTRLTVL.

V gene TRBV10-1 combines with J gene TRBJ1-5; 8 bases line up with TRBD1. This CDR3 has 15 amino acids. From germline, CDR1 is WNHNN and CDR2 SYGVQD (reference sequence). Losses at the gene ends were 10 bases for V and 0 bases for J; bases not matched to a gene: 8. This CDR3 is CANGQGPYSNQPQHF. CDR3 in DNA: TGCGCCAACGGACAGGGCCCATATAGCAATCAGCCCCAGCATTTT.

V gene TRBV28 combines with J gene TRBJ2-3; 8 positions match TRBD1. This CDR3 comprises 14 residues. CDR1 and CDR2 from the germline V gene are MDHEN and SYDVKM. Trimming removed 7 bases from V and 2 bases from J; junction bases left unmatched: 5. The CDR3 coding sequence is TGTGCCAGCAAACGGGACAGGATCACAGATACGCAGTATTTT. This codes for CASKRDRITDTQYF.

V and J are TRBV2 and TRBJ2-2, with D possibly matching TRBD2 (6 bases). The CDR3 spans 14 residues. V lost 6 bases and J lost 4, with 12 bases in between. Germline V lookup: CDR1 SNHLY, CDR2 FYNNEI. CDR3 sequence reads: CASSGTVSTGELFF. The CDR3 region has the DNA TGTGCCAGCAGCGGGACTGTTAGCACCGGGGAGCTGTTTTTT.

In its sample, this clone was seen a few times. This chain uses TRBV6-1 with TRBJ1-5; D is perhaps TRBD1 (5 bases). The CDR3 has 13 amino acids. The germline V gene has CDR1 MNHNS and CDR2 SASEGT. With 7 bases removed from V and 3 bases from J, the gap between germline ends came to 10 bases. The CDR3 sequence: CASIGHNNQPQHF. CDR3 sequence (DNA): TGTGCCAGCATCGGACATAACAATCAGCCCCAGCATTTT.

CDR3 residues: CASTRTGVETQYF. For the CDR3, the DNA is TGTGCCAGTACCAGGACAGGGGTGGAGACCCAGTACTTC. The chain uses TRBV19 and TRBJ2-5; TRBD1 agrees at 9 bases. This CDR3 has 13 amino acids. Germline loops: CDR1 LNHDA, CDR2 SQIVND (reference sequence). J gave up 5 bases and V 7 bases, and 5 bases lay outside the gene matches.

J is TRBJ2-1 and V is TRBV4-2; 13 bases agree with TRBD2. Germline-derived CDR1 and CDR2 are LGHNA and YNFKEQ. Trimming removed 4 bases from V and 9 bases from J; junction bases left unmatched: 6. This CDR3 has 15 residues. The CDR3, as DNA: TGTGCCAGCAGCCGGGGACTAGCGGGGCGGGGTGAGCAGTTCTTC. Its translation is CASSRGLAGRGEQFF.